The clone carrying this T cell receptor beta chain was observed at least ten times. Its target is not known. Template material for amplifying TCR beta CDR3 regions consisted of RNA transcripts. The HTBI primer set was used in a first-round RT-PCR of the TCR CDR3. Using its own MiXCR run on the multiplex PCR reads, TCRdb lists one record per CDR3 protein. The sample includes under 400,000 distinct CDR3 sequences, about 15% of them seen just once. This entry is derived from a study of T cells in Graves' hyperthyroidism and ophthalmopathy. Study-level results: Stable hyperthyroidism was told apart from ophthalmopathy by a model built on 13 V-J features.

The receptor's source is a woman aged 60-75 years with Graves' hyperthyroidism. The specimen was blood.

The CDR3 DNA follows: TGTGCCAGCAGCACCGGTGGGGGCGCGAACACCGGGGAGCTGTTTTTT. Its protein product is CASSTGGGANTGELFF. The gene calls are TRBV11-3 and TRBJ2-2, with D tentatively TRBD1 (6 bases). V lost 5 bases, J lost 0 bases, and 13 bases lay in between. Germline values: CDR1 SGHNT, CDR2 YENEEA. The CDR3 is made up of 16 amino acids.